What follows is one TCR beta chain and its context. Only in-frame clones appear in the TCRdb table, and some are missing; sequencing was by immunoSEQ multiplex PCR. Of roughly 500,000 clones detected, around 78% appear once; the ten largest clones hold approximately 12%. These data are taken from a study of shared clonotypes between healthy human individuals. Study-level information: The study drew on a couple of women and a few men aged 18 to 49 as donors.

The CDR3 is 12 residues long. CDR1 is SEHNR and CDR2 is FQNEAQ in the germline V gene (reference sequence). Specimen: PBMCs. The sequence derives from a woman in her 40s in good health. Some clones in this sample may be carry-over from other donors' samples. The rearrangement joins TRBV7-9 to TRBJ2-3; 10 bases align to TRBD2. This chain's CDR3 is CASGRDTDTQYF. In DNA form, the CDR3 reads TGTGCGAGCGGGAGGGACACAGATACGCAGTATTTT.